Each of the 13 T cell receptor beta chains below was sequenced from the same sample in a study of beta chain features in type 1 diabetes. The investigators reverse transcribed all of the isolated RNA, so they sequenced expressed TCRB transcripts. Profiled with immunoSEQ multiplex PCR; TCRdb holds only in-frame clones, not every one. The sample shows about 110,000 clones, 40% of them seen only once. Sequenced sample: stem cell memory CD4+ T cells from blood. The receptor set was obtained from a woman in her late teens or twenties in good health.

This clone was detected a few times. The V and J genes are TRBV5-6 and TRBJ2-1, with D possibly being TRBD2 (5 bases). The CDR3 is 16 amino acids. Germline V gives CDR1 SGHDT, CDR2 YYEEEE. V was cut by 3 bases and J by 2 bases, with 15 bases left in between. The CDR3 nucleotides are TGTGCCAGCAGCTCCCGAGTCCTAGCTGCCTACAATGAGCAGTTCTTC. Translation: CASSSRVLAAYNEQFF.

The rearrangement links TRBV11-2 to TRBJ2-1; unclear D gene. V was trimmed by 3 bases and J by 11 bases, leaving 8 bases between them. This CDR3 region has 11 residues. CDR1 is SGHAT and CDR2 is FQNNGV in the germline V gene. The CDR3 here is CASSFSEKQFF. The CDR3 region has the DNA TGTGCCAGCAGCTTTTCGGAGAAGCAGTTCTTC.

The rearrangement links TRBV5-1 to TRBJ2-7, with D tentatively TRBD1 (5 bases). Trimming removed 3 bases at V and 7 bases at J, with 11 bases between. The length of the CDR3 is 12 residues. The germline V gene has CDR1 SGHRS and CDR2 YFSETQ. CDR3 sequence reads: CASSWGEREQYF. Written as DNA, the CDR3 is TGCGCCAGCAGCTGGGGCGAGAGGGAGCAGTACTTC.

The chain employs TRBV19 and TRBJ1-5; 8 nucleotides line up with TRBD1. The CDR3 runs to 16 residues. Germline-derived CDR1 and CDR2 are LNHDA and SQIVND (reference sequence). V was clipped by 7 bases and J by 3 bases; unmatched bases: 11. The CDR3 reads CASTRTGRITNQPQHF. In DNA, the CDR3 is TGTGCCAGTACCAGGACAGGGCGAATAACCAATCAGCCCCAGCATTTT.

The table lists this clone with a few counts. The CDR3 region is CASSRDRGNNEQFF. In nucleotides, the CDR3 is TGTGCCAGCAGTCGGGACAGGGGGAACAATGAGCAGTTCTTC. The chain recombines TRBV6-6 with TRBJ2-1; TRBD1 matches at 11 bases. The J segment lost 5 bases and the V segment lost 5 bases, leaving 2 bases of the junction unmatched. The CDR3 extends over 14 amino acids. CDR1 and CDR2 (germline): MNHNY, SVGAGI (reference sequence).

This clone was detected only a few times. The chain uses TRBV28 and TRBJ2-7, with TRBD1 as a possible D gene (6 bases). Germline values: CDR1 MDHEN, CDR2 SYDVKM. The CDR3 loop spans 13 amino acids. The V end lost 10 bases, the J end lost 2 bases, and 15 bases lay between the germline ends. Here the CDR3 reads CATRQGPTYEQYF. The CDR3 bases are TGTGCCACCCGTCAGGGGCCTACCTACGAGCAGTACTTC. Drawing the rest from reference TRBV28 and TRBJ2-7, the complete variable domain is DVKVTQSSRYLVKRTGEKVFLECVQDMDHENMFWYRQDPGLGLRLIYFSYDVKMKEKGDIPEGYSVSREKKERFSLILESASTNQTSMYLCATRQGPTYEQYFGPGTRLTVT.

The CDR3 here is CASSPWAGNTGELFF. CDR3 DNA sequence: TGTGCCAGCTCTCCATGGGCAGGGAACACCGGGGAGCTGTTTTTT. The chain is built from TRBV27 and TRBJ2-2; D is unresolved. V shed 8 bases and J shed 1 base, with 14 bases lying between them. Looked up from germline, CDR1 is MNHEY and CDR2 is SMNVEV (reference sequence). The CDR3 has 15 amino acids.

The chain combines TRBV18 with TRBJ1-4; 8 bases align to TRBD1. Germline values: CDR1 KGHSH, CDR2 LQKENI. This CDR3 is built from 15 residues. Losses at the gene ends were 3 bases for V and 5 bases for J; bases not matched to a gene: 5. CDR3 nucleotides: TGTGCCAGCTCACCGATTACAGGGGGAAATGAAAAACTGTTTTTT. This gives the protein CASSPITGGNEKLFF.

The DNA for the CDR3 is TGTGCCAGCAGTCAACAGGGCGGCAATCAGCCCCAGCATTTT. Translated: CASSQQGGNQPQHF. The rearrangement links TRBV2 to TRBJ1-5, with D possibly being TRBD1 (6 bases). The CDR3 extends over 14 amino acids. Germline CDR1 is SNHLY and CDR2 is FYNNEI. Trimming stripped 5 bases from V and 2 bases from J, with 10 bases between.

This clone appeared a few times. The chain carries TRBV7-3 and TRBJ2-1, with 10 bases matching TRBD2. Germline V lookup: CDR1 SGHTA, CDR2 FQGTGA. The CDR3 extends over 18 amino acids. V trimming: 1 base; J trimming: 10 bases; junction bases outside the gene matches: 16. The CDR3 loop reads CASSLRAPTSGGGREQFF. Here the CDR3 DNA reads TGTGCCAGCAGCTTAAGGGCCCCAACAAGCGGGGGGGGACGAGAGCAGTTCTTC.

This sequence joins TRBV6-1 and TRBJ2-1, with 7 bases that match TRBD2. The CDR3 runs 15 residues. Trimming at V came to 1 base and at J to 9 bases, leaving 9 bases not matched to a gene. CDR1 is MNHNS, CDR2 SASEGT, per germline. DNA for the CDR3: TGTGCCAGCAGTGAAGGCGGGCTAAGGGAGGGTGAGCAGTTCTTC. Its protein is CASSEGGLREGEQFF.

This clone came up a few times. This chain links TRBV6-7 with TRBJ1-2, with 10 positions matching TRBD1. TRBV6-7 is assigned to the ORF class and has an uncertain function. CDR3 length: 17 residues. Trimming took 4 bases from V and 8 from J; bases not matched to a gene: 16. The CDR3 sequence is CASSCGNWDRGRGGYTF. The CDR3 bases are TGTGCCAGCAGTTGCGGGAACTGGGACAGGGGCAGGGGAGGCTACACCTTC.

This clone was picked up a small number of times. The chain joins TRBV5-1 to TRBJ2-5; 7 bases agree with TRBD1. Germline CDR1 and CDR2: SGHRS and YFSETQ. The CDR3 extends over 14 amino acids. The J segment lost 1 base and the V segment lost 3 bases, leaving 3 bases of the junction unmatched. Here the CDR3 DNA reads TGCGCCAGCAGCTCGGGACAGCTCCAAGAGACCCAGTACTTC. Translating it yields CASSSGQLQETQYF.